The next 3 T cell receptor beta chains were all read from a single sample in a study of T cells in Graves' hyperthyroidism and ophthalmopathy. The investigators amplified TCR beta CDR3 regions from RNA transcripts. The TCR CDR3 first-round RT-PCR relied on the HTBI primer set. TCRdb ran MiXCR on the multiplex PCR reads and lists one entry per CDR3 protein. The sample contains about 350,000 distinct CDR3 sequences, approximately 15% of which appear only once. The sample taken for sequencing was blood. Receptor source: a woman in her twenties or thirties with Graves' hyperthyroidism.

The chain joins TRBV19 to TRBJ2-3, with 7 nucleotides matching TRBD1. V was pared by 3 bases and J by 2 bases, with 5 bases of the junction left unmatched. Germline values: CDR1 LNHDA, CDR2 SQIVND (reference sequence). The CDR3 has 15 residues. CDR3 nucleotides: TGTGCCAGTAGTATGTTAGGGGGCCACACAGATACGCAGTATTTT. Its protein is CASSMLGGHTDTQYF.

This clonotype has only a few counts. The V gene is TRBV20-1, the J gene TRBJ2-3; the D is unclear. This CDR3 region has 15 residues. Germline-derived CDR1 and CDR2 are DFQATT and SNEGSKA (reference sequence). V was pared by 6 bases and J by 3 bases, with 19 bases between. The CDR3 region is CSAPSRVLGTDTQYF. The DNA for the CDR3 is TGCAGTGCCCCCTCCCGGGTCCTAGGGACAGATACGCAGTATTTT.

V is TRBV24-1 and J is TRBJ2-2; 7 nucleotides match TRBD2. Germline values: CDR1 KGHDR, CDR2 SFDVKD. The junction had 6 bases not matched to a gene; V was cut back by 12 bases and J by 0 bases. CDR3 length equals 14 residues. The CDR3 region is CAAGDATNTGELFF. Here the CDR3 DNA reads TGTGCCGCGGGGGACGCAACGAACACCGGGGAGCTGTTTTTT.